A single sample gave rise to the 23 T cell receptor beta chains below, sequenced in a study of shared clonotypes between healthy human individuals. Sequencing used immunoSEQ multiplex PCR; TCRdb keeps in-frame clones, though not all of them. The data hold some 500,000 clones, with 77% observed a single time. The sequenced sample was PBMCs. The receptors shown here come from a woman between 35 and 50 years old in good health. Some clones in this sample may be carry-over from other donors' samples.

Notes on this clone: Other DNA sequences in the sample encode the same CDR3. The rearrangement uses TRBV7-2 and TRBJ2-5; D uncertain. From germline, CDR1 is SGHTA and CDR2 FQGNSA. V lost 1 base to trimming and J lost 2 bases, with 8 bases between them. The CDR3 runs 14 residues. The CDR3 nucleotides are TGTGCCAGCAGCTTAGGTGCAGGACAAGAGACCCAGTACTTC. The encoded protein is CASSLGAGQETQYF. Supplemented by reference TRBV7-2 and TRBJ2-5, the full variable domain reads GAGVSQSPSNKVTEKGKDVELRCDPISGHTALYWYRQSLGQGLEFLIYFQGNSAPDKSGLPSDRFSAERTGGSVSTLTIQRTQQEDSAVYLCASSLGAGQETQYFGPGTRLLVL.

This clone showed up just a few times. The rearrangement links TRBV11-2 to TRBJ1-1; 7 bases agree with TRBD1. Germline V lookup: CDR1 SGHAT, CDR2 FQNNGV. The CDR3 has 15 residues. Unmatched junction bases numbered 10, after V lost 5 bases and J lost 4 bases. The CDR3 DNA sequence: TGTGCCAGCAGCGTCACAGGGGTGGAGGGCACTGAAGCTTTCTTT. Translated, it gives CASSVTGVEGTEAFF.

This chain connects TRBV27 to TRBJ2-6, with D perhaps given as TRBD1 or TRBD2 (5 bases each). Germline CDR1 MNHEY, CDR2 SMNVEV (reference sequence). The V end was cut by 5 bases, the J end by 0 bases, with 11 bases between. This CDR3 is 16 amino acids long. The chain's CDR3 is CASSPGRISGANVLTF. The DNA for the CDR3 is TGTGCCAGCAGTCCGGGACGGATCTCTGGGGCCAACGTCCTGACTTTC.

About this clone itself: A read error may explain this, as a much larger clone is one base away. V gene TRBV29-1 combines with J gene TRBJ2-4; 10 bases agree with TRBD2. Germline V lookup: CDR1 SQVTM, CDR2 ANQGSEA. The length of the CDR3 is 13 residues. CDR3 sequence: CSVRAGGRDIQCF. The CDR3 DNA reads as TGCAGCGTCCGAGCGGGAGGGAGAGACATTCAGTGCTTC.

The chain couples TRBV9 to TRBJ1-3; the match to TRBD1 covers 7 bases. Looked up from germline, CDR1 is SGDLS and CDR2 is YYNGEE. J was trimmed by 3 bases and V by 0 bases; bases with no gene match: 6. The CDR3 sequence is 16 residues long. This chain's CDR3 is CASSVALTGVGNTIYF. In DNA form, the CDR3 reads TGTGCCAGCAGCGTAGCCCTTACAGGGGTTGGAAACACCATATATTTT.

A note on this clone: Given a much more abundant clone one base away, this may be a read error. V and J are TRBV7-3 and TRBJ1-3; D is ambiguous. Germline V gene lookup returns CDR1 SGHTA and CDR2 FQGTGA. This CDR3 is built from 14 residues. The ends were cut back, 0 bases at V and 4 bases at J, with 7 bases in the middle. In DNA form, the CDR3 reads TGTGCCAGCAGCTTAACGCTGCGCGGAAACACCATATATTTT. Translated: CASSLTLRGNTIYF.

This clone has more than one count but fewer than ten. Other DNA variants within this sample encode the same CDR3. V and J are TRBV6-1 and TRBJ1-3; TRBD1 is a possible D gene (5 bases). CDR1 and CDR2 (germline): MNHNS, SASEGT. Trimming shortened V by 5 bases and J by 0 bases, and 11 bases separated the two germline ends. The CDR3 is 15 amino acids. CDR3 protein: CASSLGGFSGNTIYF. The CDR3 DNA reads TGTGCCAGCAGTCTTGGGGGGTTCTCTGGAAACACCATATATTTT.

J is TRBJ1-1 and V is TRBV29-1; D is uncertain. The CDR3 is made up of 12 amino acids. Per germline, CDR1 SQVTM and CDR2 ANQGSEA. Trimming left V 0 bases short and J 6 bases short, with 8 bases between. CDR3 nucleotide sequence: TGCAGCGTTGAAGAGGGGAGGGCTGAAGCTTTCTTT. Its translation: CSVEEGRAEAFF.

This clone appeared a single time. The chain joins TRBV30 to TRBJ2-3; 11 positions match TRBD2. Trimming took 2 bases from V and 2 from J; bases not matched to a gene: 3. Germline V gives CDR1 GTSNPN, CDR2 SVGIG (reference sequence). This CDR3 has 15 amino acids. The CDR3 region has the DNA TGTGCCTGGAGTACTAGCGGGAGTCTCACAGATACGCAGTATTTT. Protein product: CAWSTSGSLTDTQYF.

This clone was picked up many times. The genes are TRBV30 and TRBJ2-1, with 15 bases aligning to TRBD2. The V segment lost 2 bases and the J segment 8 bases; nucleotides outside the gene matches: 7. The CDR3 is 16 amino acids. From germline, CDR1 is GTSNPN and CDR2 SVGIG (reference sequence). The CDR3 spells CAWSPGLAGGPDEQFF. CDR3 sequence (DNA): TGTGCCTGGAGTCCTGGACTAGCGGGAGGGCCGGATGAGCAGTTCTTC. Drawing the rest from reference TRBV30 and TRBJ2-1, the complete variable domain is SQTIHQWPATLVQPVGSPLSLECTVEGTSNPNLYWYRQAAGRGLQLLFYSVGIGQISSEVPQNLSASRPQDRQFILSSKKLLLSDSGFYLCAWSPGLAGGPDEQFFGPGTRLTVL.

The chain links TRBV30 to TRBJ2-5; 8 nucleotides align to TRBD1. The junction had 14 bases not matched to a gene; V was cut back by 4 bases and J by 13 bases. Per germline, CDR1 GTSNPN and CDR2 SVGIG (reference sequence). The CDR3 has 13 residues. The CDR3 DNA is TGTGCCTGGACCCGGACAGGGAAAGAGATCCCGTACTTC. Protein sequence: CAWTRTGKEIPYF.

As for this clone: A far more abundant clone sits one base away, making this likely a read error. CDR3 bases: TGTGCCTGGAGTGTACCCATATTAGGCAATCAGCCCCAGCATTTT. It specifies CAWSVPILGNQPQHF. The V call is TRBV30, the J call TRBJ1-5; D remains ambiguous. This CDR3 has 15 residues. Trimming left V 0 bases short and J 2 bases short, with 11 bases between. Germline V lookup: CDR1 GTSNPN, CDR2 SVGIG (reference sequence).

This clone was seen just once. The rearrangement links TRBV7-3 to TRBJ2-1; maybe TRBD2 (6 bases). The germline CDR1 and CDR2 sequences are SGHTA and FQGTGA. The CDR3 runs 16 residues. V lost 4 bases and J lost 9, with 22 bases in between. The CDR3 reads CASSWRGGPAGSEQFF. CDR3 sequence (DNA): TGTGCCAGCAGCTGGCGGGGCGGGCCCGCAGGGAGTGAGCAGTTCTTC.

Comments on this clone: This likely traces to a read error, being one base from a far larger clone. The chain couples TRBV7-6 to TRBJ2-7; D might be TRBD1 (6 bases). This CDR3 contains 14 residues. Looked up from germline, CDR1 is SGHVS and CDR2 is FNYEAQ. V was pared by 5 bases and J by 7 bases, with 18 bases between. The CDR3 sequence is CASSRMTGLGEQYF. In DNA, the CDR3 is TGTGCCAGCAGCCGGATGACAGGCCTGGGGGAGCAGTACTTC.

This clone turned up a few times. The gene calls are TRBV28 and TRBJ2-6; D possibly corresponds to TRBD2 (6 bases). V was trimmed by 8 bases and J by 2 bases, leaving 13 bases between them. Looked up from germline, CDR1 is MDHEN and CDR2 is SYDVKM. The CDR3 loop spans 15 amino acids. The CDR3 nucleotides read TGTGCCAGCGGAACGGGAGCAACTGGGGCCAACGTCCTGACTTTC. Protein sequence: CASGTGATGANVLTF.

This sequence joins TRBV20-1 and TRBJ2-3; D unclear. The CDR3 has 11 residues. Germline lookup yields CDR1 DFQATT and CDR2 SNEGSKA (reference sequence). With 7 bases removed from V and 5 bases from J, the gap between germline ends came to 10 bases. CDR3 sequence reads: CSVRRRDTQYF. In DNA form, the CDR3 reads TGCAGTGTTCGTAGGAGAGATACGCAGTATTTT.

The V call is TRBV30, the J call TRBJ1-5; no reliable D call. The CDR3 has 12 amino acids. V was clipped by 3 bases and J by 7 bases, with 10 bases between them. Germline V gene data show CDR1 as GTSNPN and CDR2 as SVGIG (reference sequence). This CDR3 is CAWSLPDQPQHF. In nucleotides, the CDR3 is TGTGCCTGGAGCCTCCCGGACCAGCCCCAGCATTTT.

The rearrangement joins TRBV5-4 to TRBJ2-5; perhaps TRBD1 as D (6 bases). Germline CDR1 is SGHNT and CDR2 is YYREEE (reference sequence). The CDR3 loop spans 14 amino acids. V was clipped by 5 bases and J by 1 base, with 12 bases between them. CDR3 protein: CASRHQDSQETQYF. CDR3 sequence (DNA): TGTGCCAGCAGGCACCAGGACAGCCAAGAGACCCAGTACTTC.

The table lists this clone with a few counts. CDR3 nucleotide sequence: TGTGCCAGCAGCCCCTTAGCGGGAGGAGAGAGCACAGATACGCAGTATTTT. It codes for CASSPLAGGESTDTQYF. V gene TRBV7-6 combines with J gene TRBJ2-3; the match to TRBD2 covers 10 bases. Germline CDR1 and CDR2: SGHVS and FNYEAQ. V gave up 5 bases and J gave up 0 bases; unmatched junction bases: 8. The CDR3 loop spans 17 amino acids. Using reference TRBV7-6 and TRBJ2-3 for the parts outside the CDR3, the full variable domain is GAGVSQSPRYKVTKRGQDVALRCDPISGHVSLYWYRQALGQGPEFLTYFNYEAQQDKSGLPNDRFSAERPEGSISTLTIQRTEQRDSAMYRCASSPLAGGESTDTQYFGPGTRLTVL.

Written as DNA, the CDR3 is TGTGCCTGGAACCTAGACAGGGACACTGAAGCTTTCTTT. It is translated as CAWNLDRDTEAFF. The chain is built from TRBV30 and TRBJ1-1; 7 bases are shared with TRBD1. J gave up 3 bases and V 4 bases, and 5 bases lay outside the gene matches. Germline V gene sequence: CDR1 GTSNPN, CDR2 SVGIG (reference sequence). This CDR3 region has 13 residues.

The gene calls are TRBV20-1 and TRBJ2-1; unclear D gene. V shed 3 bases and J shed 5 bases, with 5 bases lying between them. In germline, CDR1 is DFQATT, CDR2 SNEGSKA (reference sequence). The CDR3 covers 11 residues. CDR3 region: CSASGHNEQFF. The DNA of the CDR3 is TGCAGTGCTAGCGGGCACAATGAGCAGTTCTTC.

This CDR3 is CSVEFQETQYF. CDR3 nucleotides: TGCAGCGTTGAGTTCCAAGAGACCCAGTACTTC. The genes are TRBV29-1 and TRBJ2-5; no clear D. Germline assignment: CDR1 SQVTM and CDR2 ANQGSEA. This CDR3 comprises 11 residues. The V and J ends lost 3 bases and 1 base respectively, with 3 bases between them.

The CDR3 sequence is CATSRSRENEKLFF. The CDR3 DNA sequence: TGTGCCACCAGCAGGTCCAGGGAGAATGAAAAACTGTTTTTT. This chain joins TRBV15 and TRBJ1-4; D perhaps matches TRBD1 (5 bases). CDR3 length equals 14 residues. Germline CDR1 is LNHNV and CDR2 is YYDKDF (reference sequence). Deletions cut 3 bases from V and 5 bases from J, with 10 bases between.